Below are 21 T cell receptor beta chains sequenced from a single sample in a study of shared clonotypes between healthy human individuals. Only in-frame clones appear in the TCRdb table, and some are missing; sequencing was by immunoSEQ multiplex PCR. The table includes around 1.4 million clones, just under 99% detected once. The sample consisted of naive CD4+ T cells sorted from blood. Subset in this sample: CD45RA+ positively selected. These TCRs come from a man younger than 45 in good health.

The chain joins TRBV7-2 to TRBJ2-3; D gene ambiguous. The V end was cut by 5 bases, the J end by 2 bases, with 11 bases between. The CDR3 is made up of 14 amino acids. CDR1 SGHTA and CDR2 FQGNSA come from the germline V gene. CDR3 protein: CASSAAGSTDTQYF. DNA of the CDR3: TGTGCCAGCAGCGCCGCTGGTTCCACAGATACGCAGTATTTT.

This clone came up once. The chain couples TRBV18 to TRBJ2-7; the D gene is possibly TRBD1 (5 bases). V gave up 2 bases and J gave up 4 bases, with 24 bases separating them. Germline-derived CDR1 and CDR2 are KGHSH and LQKENI. The CDR3 loop spans 18 amino acids. The DNA for the CDR3 is TGTGCCAGCTCACCAGACCTCGCCAGGGCAGGGTGGCGGTACGAGCAGTACTTC. Translated, it gives CASSPDLARAGWRYEQYF. Drawing the rest from reference TRBV18 and TRBJ2-7, the complete variable domain is NAGVMQNPRHLVRRRGQEARLRCSPMKGHSHVYWYRQLPEEGLKFMVYLQKENIIDESGMPKERFSAEFPKEGPSILRIQQVVRGDSAAYFCASSPDLARAGWRYEQYFGPGTRLTVT.

The chain has TRBV21-1 and TRBJ2-7; no check of the table's D call, TRBD1, against the DNA was made. TRBV21-1 is termed a pseudogene. The CDR3 sequence is 15 residues long. The CDR3 coding sequence is TGTGCCAGCAGCGCGGGCAGGGGTATCTCCTACGAGCAGTACTTC. This codes for CASSAGRGISYEQYF.

On this clone: Other DNA sequences within the sample encode an identical CDR3. V usage is TRBV9 and J usage is TRBJ1-1, with D perhaps TRBD1 (6 bases). The CDR3 is made up of 14 amino acids. Deletions cut 0 bases from V and 5 bases from J, with 11 bases between. The germline V gene has CDR1 SGDLS and CDR2 YYNGEE. CDR3 residues: CASSVVQGGTEAFF. In nucleotides, the CDR3 is TGTGCCAGCAGCGTAGTACAGGGAGGGACTGAAGCTTTCTTT.

This chain connects TRBV19 to TRBJ1-1; 7 bases line up with TRBD1. Germline V gives CDR1 LNHDA, CDR2 SQIVND (reference sequence). Trimming at V came to 5 bases and at J to 0 bases, leaving 3 bases not matched to a gene. The CDR3 runs to 14 residues. CDR3 amino acids: CASSPGQMNTEAFF. For the CDR3, the DNA is TGTGCCAGTAGTCCGGGACAGATGAACACTGAAGCTTTCTTT.

The chain couples TRBV28 to TRBJ2-7; 9 nucleotides line up with TRBD2. Germline assignment: CDR1 MDHEN and CDR2 SYDVKM. V trimming: 3 bases; J trimming: 0 bases; junction bases outside the gene matches: 12. CDR3 length: 18 residues. CDR3 amino acids: CASSFRLAVTLSSYEQYF. CDR3 DNA sequence: TGTGCCAGCAGTTTCCGACTAGCGGTTACTTTAAGCTCCTACGAGCAGTACTTC.

The chain carries TRBV18 and TRBJ2-3; D ambiguous. The CDR3 is 12 amino acids. Germline loops: CDR1 KGHSH, CDR2 LQKENI. V was shortened by 3 bases and J by 7 bases, with 8 bases between the two germline ends. This chain's CDR3 is CASSPPRNTQYF. The CDR3 DNA reads as TGTGCCAGCTCACCTCCGAGGAATACGCAGTATTTT. Based on the CDR3 plus reference TRBV18 and TRBJ2-3, the full variable domain is NAGVMQNPRHLVRRRGQEARLRCSPMKGHSHVYWYRQLPEEGLKFMVYLQKENIIDESGMPKERFSAEFPKEGPSILRIQQVVRGDSAAYFCASSPPRNTQYFGPGTRLTVL.

The V and J genes are TRBV6-1 and TRBJ1-6; tentative D call: TRBD1 (5 bases). Per the germline V gene, CDR1 is MNHNS and CDR2 is SASEGT. The CDR3 is 15 residues long. The V end lost 2 bases, the J end lost 7 bases, and 12 bases lay between the germline ends. The CDR3 loop reads CASSEMGPSNSPLHF. The CDR3 bases are TGTGCCAGCAGTGAAATGGGACCGTCGAATTCACCCCTCCACTTT.

The chain joins TRBV30 to TRBJ2-5, with D hard to call. Germline loops: CDR1 GTSNPN, CDR2 SVGIG (reference sequence). Trimming removed 2 bases at V and 3 bases at J, with 7 bases between. CDR3 length: 12 residues. The CDR3 DNA reads TGTGCCTGGAGTAGGAGCAAAGAGACCCAGTACTTC. It specifies CAWSRSKETQYF.

The sample holds one count of this clone. The chain employs TRBV7-2 and TRBJ2-7; D is unresolved. The CDR3 extends over 13 amino acids. Germline V gene data show CDR1 as SGHTA and CDR2 as FQGNSA. The germline V and J ends were trimmed by 3 bases and 5 bases, with 11 bases remaining between them. CDR3 residues: CASSFGGVHEQYF. CDR3 nucleotides: TGTGCCAGCAGCTTTGGTGGGGTCCACGAGCAGTACTTC.

The chain combines TRBV6-1 with TRBJ2-7; TRBD1 aligns across 9 bases. CDR3 length: 14 residues. Germline V gene lookup returns CDR1 MNHNS and CDR2 SASEGT. The J segment lost 3 bases and the V segment lost 7 bases, leaving 7 bases of the junction unmatched. CDR3 amino acids: CASKRMGQGYEQYF. The CDR3 DNA reads TGTGCCAGCAAAAGAATGGGACAGGGCTACGAGCAGTACTTC.

The gene calls are TRBV28 and TRBJ2-5; perhaps TRBD1 as D (5 bases). The V end lost 5 bases, the J end lost 5 bases, and 12 bases lay between the germline ends. The CDR3 runs to 13 residues. CDR1 and CDR2 (germline): MDHEN, SYDVKM. The CDR3 spells CASSIQVRETQYF. The CDR3 coding sequence is TGTGCCAGCAGTATACAGGTCCGCGAGACCCAGTACTTC.

This sequence joins TRBV18 and TRBJ2-5; the D is unclear. The CDR3 contains 14 residues. Germline CDR1 is KGHSH and CDR2 is LQKENI. Trimming pared 0 bases from V and 3 bases from J, leaving 8 bases between. The CDR3 DNA sequence: TGTGCCAGCTCACCACCAAGCAAGAAAGAGACCCAGTACTTC. Amino acid sequence: CASSPPSKKETQYF.

On this clone itself: Mismatch with germline at one junction end may stem from a read error. Different DNA sequences within this sample yield the same CDR3. The genes are TRBV7-7 and TRBJ2-7; 9 bases are shared with TRBD1. The germline gives CDR1 SSHAT, CDR2 FNYEAQ (reference sequence). This CDR3 has 13 residues. CDR3 loop: CASSRDRVGEQYF. CDR3 DNA: TGTGCTAGCAGCCGGGACAGGGTTGGTGAGCAGTACTTC.

The chain uses TRBV5-6 and TRBJ2-7; possibly TRBD2 for D (6 bases). V was clipped by 5 bases and J by 7 bases, with 13 bases between them. The CDR3 runs to 12 residues. Germline CDR1 and CDR2: SGHDT and YYEEEE. CDR3 loop: CASRTSFGEQYF. DNA for the CDR3: TGTGCCAGCAGAACTAGCTTTGGAGAGCAGTACTTC.

The V call is TRBV5-6, the J call TRBJ2-1; 11 bases match TRBD2. The germline V gene encodes CDR1 SGHDT and CDR2 YYEEEE. The CDR3 consists of 17 residues. The V segment lost 1 base and the J segment 2 bases; nucleotides outside the gene matches: 5. CDR3 coding DNA: TGTGCCAGCAGCTTGCGAGCTAGCGGGAGGACCTACAATGAGCAGTTCTTC. Translation gives CASSLRASGRTYNEQFF.

About this clone itself: This same CDR3 is encoded by further DNA sequences in the sample. The chain joins TRBV6-5 to TRBJ1-1, with D perhaps TRBD1 (5 bases). This CDR3 has 14 residues. From germline, CDR1 is MNHEY and CDR2 SVGAGI. Trimming removed 4 bases at V and 1 base at J, with 10 bases between. The CDR3, as DNA: TGTGCCAGCAGTTTAGGGGTACGGAACACTGAAGCTTTCTTT. It codes for CASSLGVRNTEAFF.

The chain links TRBV7-2 to TRBJ2-7, with 10 bases lining up with TRBD1. Trimming took 3 bases from V and 4 from J; bases not matched to a gene: 6. The CDR3 is 15 residues long. Germline CDR1 and CDR2: SGHTA and FQGNSA. Written as DNA, the CDR3 is TGTGCCAGCAGCTTCCCGACAGGGGGCTTGTACGAGCAGTACTTC. The encoded protein is CASSFPTGGLYEQYF.

Only one count was recorded for this clone. The chain links TRBV10-3 to TRBJ2-7; tentative D call: TRBD1 (6 bases). Germline V gene lookup returns CDR1 ENHRY and CDR2 SYGVKD. V was clipped by 4 bases and J by 6 bases, with 16 bases between them. CDR3 length: 14 residues. The CDR3 region is CAISGGRGQGEQYF. CDR3 sequence (DNA): TGTGCCATCAGTGGGGGCAGGGGCCAAGGCGAGCAGTACTTC.

This rearrangement joins TRBV28 to TRBJ1-5; D ambiguous. The V and J ends lost 5 bases and 9 bases respectively, with 11 bases between them. Germline CDR1 and CDR2: MDHEN and SYDVKM. This CDR3 has 12 residues. CDR3 sequence reads: CASSPSRGPQHF. As DNA, the CDR3 is TGTGCCAGCAGTCCCTCTCGGGGGCCCCAGCATTTT.

V usage is TRBV10-2 and J usage is TRBJ1-1; 10 bases are a match to TRBD1. The CDR3 runs 15 residues. J gave up 1 base and V 6 bases, and 5 bases lay outside the gene matches. Germline V gene lookup returns CDR1 WSHSY and CDR2 SAAADI. The CDR3 bases are TGCGCCAGCAGCCAACGGACAGGGGGGAACACTGAAGCTTTCTTT. The encoded protein is CASSQRTGGNTEAFF.